The TCR beta chain under discussion was sequenced for a study of cytomegalovirus exposure and HLA in healthy donors. PCR was performed using 60 Vbeta and 13 Jbeta primers. Using immunoSEQ multiplex PCR, the repertoire was profiled, and TCRdb retains in-frame clones only, with some absent. This sample has under 200,000 clones, with 71% found just once. The CDR3 covers 13 residues. V lost 4 bases and J 0 bases, leaving 6 bases between the germline ends. Germline CDR1 reads LNHDA; CDR2 reads SQIVND (reference sequence). Concerning this clone itself: The antigen remains undetermined.

Findings and limits, study-wide: It was reported in a later analysis that an Asian-associated ancestry cluster showed fewer N-insertions than the 666-donor mean. Sequencing depth across donors, presence/absence analyses assumed, was roughly uniform. Analysis was carried out at a later point, and it linked a missense DCLRE1C variant to TCR beta V- and J-gene trimming.

The TCR originated in a girl aged 10-17 years in good health and CMV-seronegative. The chain is built from TRBV19 and TRBJ1-1; D is undetermined. Specimen: PBMCs. DNA for the CDR3: TGTGCCAGTAGTAACAGCATGAACACTGAAGCTTTCTTT. Protein sequence: CASSNSMNTEAFF.